The 25 T cell receptor beta chains below were found in one sample sequenced in a study of shared clonotypes between healthy human individuals (dated by TCRdb to the early 2020s). CD8 naive samples consisted of CD45RO-negative cells that were positively selected for CCR7, yielding a CD45RA+CCR7+ population without TemRA cells. Library construction relied on the immunoSEQ multiplex PCR assay. TCRdb re-hosts the immuneACCESS table, in-frame sequences only. Its copies lack some clones; in the studies checked, an unresolved V gene accounts for under half of them, and the cause for the rest is not known. The sample table holds some 2,100,000 clones, of which approximately 94% were seen once. Together, the top ten hold more than 1.5% of the sample. The sample comprised naive CD8+ T cells from PBMCs. The meaning of the sample's cell subset or site label: CD45RA+CCR7+. The receptor source for this set is a man aged 18 to 30 in good health. Some clones in this sample may be carry-over from other donors' samples.

This chain joins TRBV6-5 and TRBJ2-7; D not resolved. Looked up from germline, CDR1 is MNHEY and CDR2 is SVGAGI. The CDR3 totals 12 residues. Trimming removed 4 bases from V and 4 bases from J, with 8 bases in between. Here the CDR3 reads CASSFGPYEQYF. The CDR3 coding sequence is TGTGCCAGCAGTTTTGGACCGTACGAGCAGTACTTC.

The V call is TRBV28, the J call TRBJ2-4; TRBD1 might be the D (5 bases). The germline gives CDR1 MDHEN, CDR2 SYDVKM. The CDR3 spans 17 residues. The V end was cut by 1 base, the J end by 1 base, with 14 bases between. The CDR3 coding sequence is TGTGCCAGCAGTTTATATAAGGGGTATAATGCCAAAAACATTCAGTACTTC. Encoded protein: CASSLYKGYNAKNIQYF.

For this clone: Other DNA sequences in this sample translate to the same CDR3. This chain connects TRBV7-3 to TRBJ2-7; the D is unclear. Germline V gene lookup returns CDR1 SGHTA and CDR2 FQGTGA. V lost 5 bases, J lost 2 bases, and 1 base lay in between. The CDR3 is 10 residues long. CDR3 sequence reads: CASSTYEQYF. The CDR3 DNA is TGTGCCAGCAGCACCTACGAGCAGTACTTC.

The chain recombines TRBV4-3 with TRBJ2-7; 7 bases are shared with TRBD1. This CDR3 has 15 amino acids. Per the germline V gene, CDR1 is LGHNA and CDR2 is YSLEER. Unmatched junction bases numbered 3, after V lost 0 bases and J lost 1 base. The CDR3, as DNA: TGCGCCAGCAGCCAAGAGACAGGGTGGTCCTACGAGCAGTACTTC. Protein: CASSQETGWSYEQYF.

The chain is built from TRBV19 and TRBJ2-2; D remains unclear. Trimming cost V 10 bases and J 3 bases, with 18 bases left between them. Germline V gene sequence: CDR1 LNHDA, CDR2 SQIVND (reference sequence). The CDR3 has 15 residues. The CDR3 spells CATQNTWVYTGELFF. The CDR3 nucleotides read TGTGCCACACAAAACACATGGGTCTACACCGGGGAGCTGTTTTTT.

There are a few counts of this clone. V usage is TRBV9 and J usage is TRBJ2-3, with D unclear. The CDR3 totals 13 residues. Germline lookup yields CDR1 SGDLS and CDR2 YYNGEE. The V end lost 0 bases, the J end lost 3 bases, and 5 bases lay between the germline ends. For the CDR3, the DNA is TGTGCCAGCAGCGTAGAGGTAACAGATACGCAGTATTTT. This gives the protein CASSVEVTDTQYF.

V and J are TRBV25-1 and TRBJ2-1; D gene uncertain. This CDR3 contains 12 residues. V was clipped by 0 bases and J by 6 bases, with 3 bases between them. Germline V gene lookup returns CDR1 MGHDK and CDR2 SYGVNS. Here the CDR3 reads CASSEYRNEQFF. CDR3 sequence (DNA): TGTGCCAGCAGTGAATATCGCAATGAGCAGTTCTTC. Looking up the rest from reference TRBV25-1 and TRBJ2-1 gives the full variable domain: EADIYQTPRYLVIGTGKKITLECSQTMGHDKMYWYQQDPGMELHLIHYSYGVNSTEKGDLSSESTVSRIRTEHFPLTLESARPSHTSQYLCASSEYRNEQFFGPGTRLTVL.

V gene TRBV11-2 combines with J gene TRBJ1-1, with D maybe TRBD1 (5 bases). V dropped 5 bases and J dropped 0 bases, with 13 bases sitting between them. The CDR3 is 15 amino acids. CDR1 and CDR2 from the germline V gene are SGHAT and FQNNGV. The DNA of the CDR3 is TGTGCCAGCAGCGGACGGGACGGTATGAACACTGAAGCTTTCTTT. Translation: CASSGRDGMNTEAFF.

The chain couples TRBV7-8 to TRBJ2-7; the match to TRBD1 covers 9 bases. Germline lookup yields CDR1 SGHVS and CDR2 FQNEAQ. The CDR3 consists of 17 residues. The V segment lost 2 bases and the J segment 1 base; nucleotides outside the gene matches: 9. CDR3 sequence: CASSLSQVGTGSYEQYF. For the CDR3, the DNA is TGTGCCAGCAGCTTAAGTCAGGTTGGGACAGGGTCCTACGAGCAGTACTTC. The whole variable domain, filled in from reference TRBV7-8 and TRBJ2-7, reads GAGVSQSPRYKVAKRGQDVALRCDPISGHVSLFWYQQALGQGPEFLTYFQNEAQLDKSGLPSDRFFAERPEGSVSTLKIQRTQQEDSAVYLCASSLSQVGTGSYEQYFGPGTRLTVT.

The CDR3 DNA follows: TGTGCCAGCAGCGACCGACAGGGGACCACCTACGAGCAGTACTTC. Translation gives CASSDRQGTTYEQYF. The genes are TRBV7-9 and TRBJ2-7, with 8 nucleotides matching TRBD1. Trimming took 5 bases from V and 2 from J; bases not matched to a gene: 8. Germline-derived CDR1 and CDR2 are SEHNR and FQNEAQ (reference sequence). The CDR3 is 15 residues long.

The J gene is TRBJ2-7, the V gene TRBV27, with 10 bases identical to TRBD1. V was pared by 10 bases and J by 5 bases, with 11 bases of the junction left unmatched. The length of the CDR3 is 14 residues. Germline lookup yields CDR1 MNHEY and CDR2 SMNVEV (reference sequence). The CDR3 DNA is TGTGCCACCAATTCGCCGGGACAGGGGAACGAGCAGTACTTC. This encodes CATNSPGQGNEQYF.

The CDR3 here is CAWSRPGGRGTGYTF. CDR3 DNA sequence: TGTGCCTGGAGTAGGCCGGGAGGCCGGGGTACTGGCTACACCTTC. The V call is TRBV30, the J call TRBJ1-2; D ambiguous. Germline V gives CDR1 GTSNPN, CDR2 SVGIG (reference sequence). This CDR3 has 15 residues. V lost 2 bases, J lost 7 bases, and 20 bases lay in between. Together with reference TRBV30 and TRBJ1-2, the CDR3 gives the full variable domain: SQTIHQWPATLVQPVGSPLSLECTVEGTSNPNLYWYRQAAGRGLQLLFYSVGIGQISSEVPQNLSASRPQDRQFILSSKKLLLSDSGFYLCAWSRPGGRGTGYTFGSGTRLTVV.

On this clone itself: In the same sample, other DNA sequences code for this CDR3. J is TRBJ1-1 and V is TRBV28, with TRBD1 matching 9 bases. CDR3 size: 14 residues. J gave up 5 bases and V 6 bases, and 7 bases lay outside the gene matches. Germline-derived CDR1 and CDR2 are MDHEN and SYDVKM. The CDR3 DNA is TGTGCCAGCAGCTTACAGGGGGCGCGTACTGAAGCTTTCTTT. It yields the protein CASSLQGARTEAFF.

This clone has just a few counts. Within the sample, other DNA sequences also encode this same CDR3. The gene calls are TRBV9 and TRBJ2-3; D gene unclear. The CDR3 runs 12 residues. The V end was cut by 0 bases, the J end by 3 bases, with 2 bases between. The germline V gene encodes CDR1 SGDLS and CDR2 YYNGEE. This CDR3 reads CASSVATDTQYF. The CDR3 DNA reads TGTGCCAGCAGCGTAGCTACAGATACGCAGTATTTT.

CDR3: CASSYRDRGYEQYF. For the CDR3, the DNA is TGTGCCAGTAGTTACCGGGACAGGGGCTACGAGCAGTACTTC. V and J are TRBV19 and TRBJ2-7; TRBD1 aligns across 10 bases. The V gene's germline CDR1 is LNHDA and CDR2 SQIVND (reference sequence). This CDR3 comprises 14 residues. J lost 3 bases, V lost 5 bases, and 4 bases had no gene match. The full variable domain, its missing parts supplied by reference TRBV19 and TRBJ2-7, is DGGITQSPKYLFRKEGQNVTLSCEQNLNHDAMYWYRQDPGQGLRLIYYSQIVNDFQKGDIAEGYSVSREKKESFPLTVTSAQKNPTAFYLCASSYRDRGYEQYFGPGTRLTVT.

The rearrangement joins TRBV9 to TRBJ2-2; 10 nucleotides align to TRBD1. J gave up 4 bases and V 3 bases, and 9 bases lay outside the gene matches. The CDR3 has 17 residues. CDR1 and CDR2 from the germline V gene are SGDLS and YYNGEE. As DNA, the CDR3 is TGTGCCAGCAGCGCCAACCGGGACAGGGGTCTCACCGGGGAGCTGTTTTTT. It yields the protein CASSANRDRGLTGELFF.

The V gene is TRBV19, the J gene TRBJ1-2; D not resolved. Germline V gene lookup returns CDR1 LNHDA and CDR2 SQIVND (reference sequence). This CDR3 region has 13 residues. Deletions cut 6 bases from V and 3 bases from J, with 11 bases between. The CDR3 DNA is TGTGCCAGTAGGGTCCCCGCGGACTATGGCTACACCTTC. It is translated as CASRVPADYGYTF. The full variable domain, its missing parts supplied by reference TRBV19 and TRBJ1-2, is DGGITQSPKYLFRKEGQNVTLSCEQNLNHDAMYWYRQDPGQGLRLIYYSQIVNDFQKGDIAEGYSVSREKKESFPLTVTSAQKNPTAFYLCASRVPADYGYTFGSGTRLTVV.

J is TRBJ1-2 and V is TRBV13; D perhaps matches TRBD1 (6 bases). CDR1 and CDR2 from the germline V gene are PRHDT and FYEKMQ (reference sequence). V lost 2 bases and J 6 bases, leaving 19 bases between the germline ends. This CDR3 is 16 amino acids long. This CDR3 is CASSLHGGRVPNGYTF. CDR3 sequence (DNA): TGTGCCAGCAGCTTACACGGGGGGCGCGTTCCCAATGGCTACACCTTC.

The J gene is TRBJ1-2, the V gene TRBV5-6, with 7 bases fitting TRBD1. From germline, CDR1 is SGHDT and CDR2 YYEEEE. The V segment lost 7 bases and the J segment 6 bases; nucleotides outside the gene matches: 6. This CDR3 is 12 amino acids long. The CDR3 sequence: CASRPTGDGYTF. CDR3 DNA sequence: TGTGCCAGCCGACCAACAGGGGATGGCTACACCTTC.

The chain carries TRBV2 and TRBJ2-7; 9 nucleotides agree with TRBD1. The CDR3 sequence is 15 residues long. CDR1 is SNHLY and CDR2 is FYNNEI in the germline V gene. V lost 4 bases, J lost 1 base, and 5 bases stayed unmatched. CDR3 in DNA: TGTGCCAGCAGTGTGGACAGGGGCCATTCCTACGAGCAGTACTTC. This encodes CASSVDRGHSYEQYF.

For the CDR3, the DNA is TGTGCCAGCAGTCCCCTCGTAGTTCCCGGGGAGCTGTTTTTT. Protein product: CASSPLVVPGELFF. V usage is TRBV28 and J usage is TRBJ2-2; D gene uncertain. CDR1 is MDHEN and CDR2 is SYDVKM in the germline V gene. CDR3 length equals 14 residues. The V and J ends lost 5 bases and 6 bases respectively, with 13 bases between them.

The chain carries TRBV29-1 and TRBJ1-6; possibly TRBD1 for D (6 bases). From germline, CDR1 is SQVTM and CDR2 ANQGSEA. This CDR3 region has 13 residues. V was shortened by 5 bases and J by 7 bases, with 12 bases between the two germline ends. The CDR3 is CSVTQGSNSPLHF. CDR3 bases: TGCAGCGTTACACAGGGATCGAATTCACCCCTCCACTTT.

The V call is TRBV6-6, the J call TRBJ2-7, with TRBD1 matching over 8 bases. This CDR3 is built from 14 residues. Germline CDR1 reads MNHNY; CDR2 reads SVGAGI (reference sequence). Trimming took 1 base from V and 5 from J; bases not matched to a gene: 4. The CDR3 loop reads CASSYFRGHDEQYF. DNA for the CDR3: TGTGCCAGCAGTTACTTCAGGGGGCATGACGAGCAGTACTTC.

V usage is TRBV7-9 and J usage is TRBJ1-3; tentatively, D is TRBD1 (5 bases). The V gene lost 3 bases and the J gene lost 1 base, with 13 bases spanning the gap. Per germline, CDR1 SEHNR and CDR2 FQNEAQ (reference sequence). CDR3 length equals 16 residues. The DNA of the CDR3 is TGTGCCAGCAGCTTGTCTCGGGGGGGATCTGGAAACACCATATATTTT. Translated, it gives CASSLSRGGSGNTIYF.

The chain has TRBV14 and TRBJ2-7, with TRBD1 matching 8 bases. V shed 3 bases and J 5 bases; nucleotides not matched to a gene: 12. The germline CDR1 and CDR2 sequences are SGHDN and FVKESK. The CDR3 is made up of 16 amino acids. The CDR3 nucleotides are TGTGCCAGCAGCCACCCAGGACAGGGTTTCATAAACGAGCAGTACTTC. Translation gives CASSHPGQGFINEQYF.